The clone carrying this TCR beta chain was picked up one time. This entry comes from a study of blood T cell repertoires in COVID-19. At the level of the study: Samples representing acute and convalescent COVID-19 were sourced from the United States, Italy and Spain.

The CDR3 sequence is 14 residues long. V was shortened by 0 bases and J by 5 bases, with 11 bases between the two germline ends. CDR1 is SGHRS and CDR2 is YFSETQ in the germline V gene. Here immunoSEQ multiplex PCR was the method, and the copy in TCRdb shows in-frame clones only, minus some. The table has roughly 380,000 clones, 85% seen once. Sequencing was performed on peripheral blood. The genes are TRBV5-1 and TRBJ1-1; a weak D match, TRBD1 (6 bases). The TCR originated in a woman in her late teens or twenties with acute or convalescent COVID-19. The CDR3 sequence is CASSLAQGGTEAFF. CDR3 nucleotide sequence: TGCGCCAGCAGCTTGGCACAGGGTGGAACTGAAGCTTTCTTT.